Following are 18 T cell receptor beta chains from one sample sequenced in a study of OX40 agonist ivuxolimab in advanced cancers. Sequencing used immunoSEQ multiplex PCR; TCRdb keeps in-frame clones, though not all of them. This table holds roughly 77,000 clones, 92% found once. The material was CD4+ or CD8+ T cells sorted from blood, obtained in a trial of the OX40 agonist ivuxolimab. The origin of the receptors is an adult with an advanced solid tumor such as melanoma, head and neck, liver or kidney cancer.

The J gene is TRBJ2-7, the V gene TRBV5-4, with TRBD2 matching over 9 bases. Germline CDR1 SGHNT, CDR2 YYREEE (reference sequence). After removal of 2 bases from V and 6 bases from J, the junction contained 6 bases not matched to a gene. This CDR3 region has 14 residues. Written as DNA, the CDR3 is TGTGCCAGCAGCTTCATAGCGGGAGTCGGCGAGCAGTACTTC. Translating gives CASSFIAGVGEQYF.

This clone was seen just once. The chain combines TRBV10-3 with TRBJ2-7; 10 bases fit TRBD2. After removal of 5 bases from V and 1 base from J, the junction contained 14 bases not matched to a gene. The V gene's germline CDR1 is ENHRY and CDR2 SYGVKD. The CDR3 loop spans 18 amino acids. The CDR3 bases are TGTGCCATCAGTTCCGCGGGACTAGCGTTTATGCTATCCTACGAGCAGTACTTC. Translated, it gives CAISSAGLAFMLSYEQYF.

This clone has just one count. This chain connects TRBV6-5 to TRBJ1-4, with D tentatively TRBD1 (6 bases). The V and J ends lost 0 bases and 4 bases respectively, with 12 bases between them. The CDR3 loop spans 16 amino acids. The germline V gene encodes CDR1 MNHEY and CDR2 SVGAGI. This CDR3 reads CASSYSRRTVNEKLFF. CDR3 bases: TGTGCCAGCAGTTACTCGAGAAGGACAGTTAATGAAAAACTGTTTTTT.

The chain joins TRBV5-4 to TRBJ2-5; 8 nucleotides align to TRBD1. Per germline, CDR1 SGHNT and CDR2 YYREEE (reference sequence). This CDR3 is 16 amino acids long. V gave up 0 bases and J gave up 5 bases; unmatched junction bases: 9. The chain's CDR3 is CASSLARQGIEETQYF. CDR3 coding DNA: TGTGCCAGCAGCTTGGCGCGACAGGGGATTGAGGAGACCCAGTACTTC.

The CDR3 sequence is CASSEGARANEKLFF. The DNA for the CDR3 is TGTGCCAGCAGCGAGGGGGCGCGGGCTAATGAAAAACTGTTTTTT. This chain connects TRBV7-2 to TRBJ1-4; 7 bases align to TRBD1. Germline lookup yields CDR1 SGHTA and CDR2 FQGNSA. The CDR3 extends over 15 amino acids. Trimming took 5 bases from V and 3 from J; bases not matched to a gene: 6.

The genes are TRBV18 and TRBJ2-3; D is uncertain. The CDR3 is 14 amino acids. V lost 5 bases to trimming and J lost 5 bases, with 14 bases between them. CDR1 is KGHSH and CDR2 is LQKENI in the germline V gene. For the CDR3, the DNA is TGTGCCAGCTCAGACCCTTTAACGGGAGATACGCAGTATTTT. It specifies CASSDPLTGDTQYF.

The V gene is TRBV11-3, the J gene TRBJ2-1; D is unclear. Between the trimmed V and J ends, which lost 5 bases and 4 bases, there was a span of 9 bases. The CDR3 loop spans 13 amino acids. The germline V gene encodes CDR1 SGHNT and CDR2 YENEEA. The CDR3 sequence is CASSRDWYNEQFF. The CDR3 DNA follows: TGTGCCAGCAGCCGCGACTGGTACAATGAGCAGTTCTTC.

The J gene is TRBJ1-2, the V gene TRBV4-1, with 8 bases matching TRBD1. Germline V gene sequence: CDR1 MGHRA, CDR2 YSYEKL. The CDR3 runs to 18 residues. After removal of 2 bases from V and 1 base from J, the junction contained 12 bases not matched to a gene. DNA for the CDR3: TGCGCCAGCAGCCAATGGACCAGGGGGCCTCGGGTTAACTATGGCTACACCTTC. Protein: CASSQWTRGPRVNYGYTF.

The V and J genes are TRBV19 and TRBJ2-5, with D possibly being TRBD2 (5 bases). This CDR3 spans 15 amino acids. In germline, CDR1 is LNHDA, CDR2 SQIVND (reference sequence). V lost 7 bases, J lost 5 bases, and 20 bases lay in between. The CDR3 coding sequence is TGTGCCAGTAACCCCTCGAAGGGAGCTCCTGAGACCCAGTACTTC. Amino acid sequence: CASNPSKGAPETQYF.

This chain links TRBV11-3 with TRBJ2-1; 8 bases line up with TRBD2. CDR1 is SGHNT, CDR2 YENEEA, per germline. CDR3 length: 12 amino acids. The J segment lost 8 bases and the V segment lost 11 bases, leaving 8 bases of the junction unmatched. CDR3 sequence: CALGGEADEQFF. CDR3 in DNA: TGTGCCCTCGGGGGGGAGGCCGATGAGCAGTTCTTC.

CDR3 region: CASSHRRGTDTQYF. The CDR3 DNA is TGTGCCAGCAGCCATAGACGGGGCACAGATACGCAGTATTTT. The chain combines TRBV6-5 with TRBJ2-3; unclear D gene. Looked up from germline, CDR1 is MNHEY and CDR2 is SVGAGI. The CDR3 consists of 14 residues. With 6 bases removed from V and 1 base from J, the gap between germline ends came to 11 bases.

The chain is built from TRBV11-3 and TRBJ2-5, with D uncertain. The V and J ends lost 0 bases and 11 bases respectively, with 13 bases between them. The CDR3 spans 13 residues. CDR1 is SGHNT and CDR2 is YENEEA in the germline V gene. CDR3 DNA sequence: TGTGCCAGCAGCTTAGAGGGCATGGGTGAGCAGTACTTC. Translated, it gives CASSLEGMGEQYF. The variable domain in full, completed from reference TRBV11-3 and TRBJ2-5, reads EAGVVQSPRYKIIEKKQPVAFWCNPISGHNTLYWYLQNLGQGPELLIRYENEEAVDDSQLPKDRFSAERLKGVDSTLKIQPAELGDSAVYLCASSLEGMGEQYFGPGTRLLVL.

The chain carries TRBV30 and TRBJ1-3, with a tentative D call TRBD1 (5 bases). This CDR3 contains 15 residues. Germline V gene lookup returns CDR1 GTSNPN and CDR2 SVGIG (reference sequence). Trimming stripped 0 bases from V and 0 bases from J, with 9 bases between. CDR3 nucleotides: TGTGCCTGGAGTGTAGGGACTAACTCTGGAAACACCATATATTTT. Protein product: CAWSVGTNSGNTIYF. The full variable domain, rest sourced from reference TRBV30 and TRBJ1-3, is SQTIHQWPATLVQPVGSPLSLECTVEGTSNPNLYWYRQAAGRGLQLLFYSVGIGQISSEVPQNLSASRPQDRQFILSSKKLLLSDSGFYLCAWSVGTNSGNTIYFGEGSWLTVV.

The chain carries TRBV7-8 and TRBJ1-3; TRBD1 is a possible D gene (5 bases). The CDR3 totals 13 residues. The V and J ends lost 3 bases and 7 bases respectively, with 10 bases between them. CDR1 and CDR2 from the germline V gene are SGHVS and FQNEAQ. DNA of the CDR3: TGTGCCAGCAGCTTGGGGGTTGGGAACACCATATATTTT. Translating gives CASSLGVGNTIYF.

The chain uses TRBV18 and TRBJ1-1, with D perhaps matching TRBD1 (6 bases). The CDR3 runs 15 residues. Germline values: CDR1 KGHSH, CDR2 LQKENI. V was trimmed by 5 bases and J by 6 bases, leaving 19 bases between them. The CDR3 nucleotides read TGTGCCAGCTCAGCCCGACAGGACGGCCGGGCTGAAGCTTTCTTT. It encodes CASSARQDGRAEAFF.

The V gene is TRBV7-3, the J gene TRBJ2-7; D is uncertain. V lost 5 bases to trimming and J lost 6 bases, with 14 bases between them. This CDR3 has 13 amino acids. Germline V lookup: CDR1 SGHTA, CDR2 FQGTGA. In nucleotides, the CDR3 is TGTGCCAGCAGCCTCGAACCCGTAGGCGAGCAGTACTTC. Protein product: CASSLEPVGEQYF. The full variable domain, rest sourced from reference TRBV7-3 and TRBJ2-7, is GAGVSQTPSNKVTEKGKYVELRCDPISGHTALYWYRQSLGQGPEFLIYFQGTGAADDSGLPNDRFFAVRPEGSVSTLKIQRTERGDSAVYLCASSLEPVGEQYFGPGTRLTVT.

The chain recombines TRBV7-9 with TRBJ1-5, with 8 bases fitting TRBD1. J gave up 0 bases and V 4 bases, and 5 bases lay outside the gene matches. Germline lookup yields CDR1 SEHNR and CDR2 FQNEAQ (reference sequence). This CDR3 is built from 16 residues. DNA of the CDR3: TGTGCCAGCAGCTCCACGACAGGGGTTAGCAATCAGCCCCAGCATTTT. Encoded protein: CASSSTTGVSNQPQHF. Complete variable domain (other parts from reference TRBV7-9 and TRBJ1-5): DTGVSQNPRHKITKRGQNVTFRCDPISEHNRLYWYRQTLGQGPEFLTYFQNEAQLEKSRLLSDRFSAERPKGSFSTLEIQRTEQGDSAMYLCASSSTTGVSNQPQHFGDGTRLSIL.

The chain employs TRBV6-5 and TRBJ1-1; D is uncertain. The CDR3 is made up of 13 amino acids. V was pared by 4 bases and J by 4 bases, with 10 bases between. Germline V gene data show CDR1 as MNHEY and CDR2 as SVGAGI. In DNA form, the CDR3 reads TGTGCCAGCAGTTCCCCCGGGGTCACTGAAGCTTTCTTT. Amino acid sequence: CASSSPGVTEAFF.